One and the same sample provided the 18 T cell receptor beta chains below, sequenced in a study of response to subunit inactivated influenza vaccine. TCRdb re-derived calls from the RT-PCR reads in MiXCR, one entry per CDR3 protein. The sample yields fewer than 550,000 distinct CDR3 sequences, 25% seen once. Sequenced here: CD4+ T cells sorted from PBMCs, sampled roughly 5 days after vaccination. These receptors were obtained from a man in his fifties who received an inactivated influenza vaccine.

This clonotype came up a few times. The DNA for the CDR3 is TGCAGTGCTGGGGACGGCCCCCAAGAGACCCAGTACTTC. This gives the protein CSAGDGPQETQYF. This chain uses TRBV20-1 with TRBJ2-5; tentatively, D is TRBD1 or TRBD2 (5 bases each). V shed 5 bases and J shed 1 base, with 11 bases lying between them. This CDR3 comprises 13 residues. Germline lookup yields CDR1 DFQATT and CDR2 SNEGSKA (reference sequence).

This rearrangement joins TRBV4-2 to TRBJ1-5; the D gene is possibly TRBD1 (6 bases). The germline V and J ends were trimmed by 5 bases and 4 bases, with 9 bases remaining between them. Germline values: CDR1 LGHNA, CDR2 YNFKEQ. The CDR3 length is 13 residues. The CDR3 is CASSIQGNQPQHF. As DNA, the CDR3 is TGTGCCAGCAGCATACAGGGAAATCAGCCCCAGCATTTT.

The chain has TRBV6-1 and TRBJ2-3; D unclear. CDR3 size: 12 residues. Germline CDR1 is MNHNS and CDR2 is SASEGT. V was trimmed by 0 bases and J by 6 bases, leaving 4 bases between them. The CDR3 DNA sequence: TGTGCCAGCAGTGAAGCAGGGGATACGCAGTATTTT. This codes for CASSEAGDTQYF.

This clonotype occurred a few times. This chain uses TRBV5-1 with TRBJ2-7, with 7 bases that match TRBD1. J lost 6 bases, V lost 4 bases, and 10 bases had no gene match. CDR3 length: 14 residues. Germline CDR1 reads SGHRS; CDR2 reads YFSETQ. The CDR3: CASSLTTGSAEQYF. The CDR3 coding sequence is TGCGCCAGCAGCCTGACGACAGGGTCGGCCGAGCAGTACTTC.

The rearrangement joins TRBV6-1 to TRBJ2-7, with 7 bases identical to TRBD2. This CDR3 contains 18 residues. The V segment lost 0 bases and the J segment 3 bases; nucleotides outside the gene matches: 14. Germline V lookup: CDR1 MNHNS, CDR2 SASEGT. CDR3 in DNA: TGTGCCAGCAGTGAAGCCTGGGGTCGGCTAGCGGAACACTACGAGCAGTACTTC. It yields the protein CASSEAWGRLAEHYEQYF.

This clonotype has at least ten counts. Here the CDR3 reads CASSLGGFRNEQFF. DNA of the CDR3: TGTGCCAGCAGTTTAGGGGGTTTTAGGAATGAGCAGTTCTTC. The V and J genes are TRBV12-3 or TRBV12-4 and TRBJ2-1; D unclear. The CDR3 consists of 14 residues. Trimming removed 1 base from V and 7 bases from J, with 11 bases in between.

This clonotype was observed many times. The genes are TRBV29-1 and TRBJ2-1; TRBD2 aligns across 11 bases. Germline CDR1 reads SQVTM; CDR2 reads ANQGSEA. The V gene end was trimmed by 7 bases and the J gene end by 0 bases; junction bases not matched to a gene: 5. The CDR3 sequence is 15 residues long. This CDR3 reads CSATSGTSSYNEQFF. In nucleotides, the CDR3 is TGCAGCGCGACTAGCGGGACTAGCTCCTACAATGAGCAGTTCTTC.

Notes on this clonotype: One end of the junction varies from germline; a read error may be responsible. This chain uses TRBV11-2 with TRBJ2-1; D is unclear. Germline-derived CDR1 and CDR2 are SGHAT and FQNNGV. The CDR3 runs 13 residues. The chain's CDR3 is CAGSLGINNEQFF. The DNA of the CDR3 is TGTGCCGGCAGCTTAGGGATTAACAATGAGCAGTTCTTC.

The chain employs TRBV12-3 or TRBV12-4 and TRBJ2-1, with 11 bases matching TRBD2. V was pared by 5 bases and J by 3 bases, with 6 bases of the junction left unmatched. The CDR3 length is 16 residues. The CDR3 protein is CASSVRLAGLYNEQFF. The CDR3 DNA follows: TGTGCCAGCAGTGTTAGACTAGCGGGGCTCTACAATGAGCAGTTCTTC.

Only a few counts were recorded for this clonotype. The chain has TRBV20-1 and TRBJ2-7; D is unresolved. CDR1 DFQATT and CDR2 SNEGSKA come from the germline V gene (reference sequence). Trimming removed 1 base from V and 2 bases from J, with 6 bases in between. The CDR3 has 12 amino acids. The DNA of the CDR3 is TGCAGTGCTAGAGTTCTGGCCTACGAGCAGTACTTC. Its protein product is CSARVLAYEQYF.

This clonotype was recorded a few times. CDR3 sequence: CASSQEVPGELFF. The DNA of the CDR3 is TGTGCCAGCAGCCAAGAAGTCCCGGGGGAGCTGTTTTTT. This rearrangement joins TRBV3-1 to TRBJ2-2, with D hard to call. Germline-derived CDR1 and CDR2 are LGHDT and YNNKEL (reference sequence). The CDR3 covers 13 residues. The ends were cut back, 0 bases at V and 8 bases at J, with 7 bases in the middle. Full variable domain (rest looked up from reference TRBV3-1 and TRBJ2-2): DTAVSQTPKYLVTQMGNDKSIKCEQNLGHDTMYWYKQDSKKFLKIMFSYNNKELIINETVPNRFSPKSPDKAHLNLHINSLELGDSAVYFCASSQEVPGELFFGEGSRLTVL.

This chain links TRBV20-1 with TRBJ2-7; possible D gene TRBD2, 6 bases. V lost 0 bases and J 9 bases, leaving 15 bases between the germline ends. The CDR3 contains 13 residues. Germline V CDR1 and CDR2: DFQATT, SNEGSKA (reference sequence). The CDR3 DNA follows: TGCAGTGCTAGAGATCCCGGGGGTCCGTTGCAGTACTTC. Translation gives CSARDPGGPLQYF.

The rearrangement joins TRBV12-3 or TRBV12-4 to TRBJ1-6; D uncertain. V lost 1 base, J lost 10 bases, and 11 bases lay in between. The CDR3 totals 14 residues. The CDR3 sequence is CASSLGAGGSPLHF. The CDR3 region has the DNA TGTGCCAGCAGTTTAGGGGCTGGTGGATCACCCCTCCACTTT.

This clonotype was detected only a few times. The rearrangement uses TRBV6-1 and TRBJ2-7; 8 nucleotides agree with TRBD1. There are 14 residues in the CDR3. Germline V CDR1 and CDR2: MNHNS, SASEGT. Trimming took 6 bases from V and 2 from J; bases not matched to a gene: 6. The CDR3 region has the DNA TGTGCCAGCAGAACTGACAGGGGTGCCTACGAGCAGTACTTC. The encoded protein is CASRTDRGAYEQYF.

V usage is TRBV7-2 and J usage is TRBJ1-2; D not resolved. Germline V gene sequence: CDR1 SGHTA, CDR2 FQGNSA. Deletions cut 1 base from V and 8 bases from J, with 11 bases between. CDR3 length: 13 amino acids. CDR3 protein: CASSLEAPRGYTF. For the CDR3, the DNA is TGTGCCAGCAGCTTAGAGGCCCCGCGGGGCTACACCTTC. Combining the CDR3 with reference TRBV7-2 and TRBJ1-2 gives the whole variable domain GAGVSQSPSNKVTEKGKDVELRCDPISGHTALYWYRQSLGQGLEFLIYFQGNSAPDKSGLPSDRFSAERTGGSVSTLTIQRTQQEDSAVYLCASSLEAPRGYTFGSGTRLTVV.

This clonotype was counted only a few times. CDR3 protein: CSASRGTDISEAFF. Here the CDR3 DNA reads TGCAGTGCTAGCCGGGGGACCGACATAAGCGAAGCTTTCTTT. This chain uses TRBV20-1 with TRBJ1-1; tentatively, D is TRBD1 (5 bases). The CDR3 loop spans 14 amino acids. Per the germline V gene, CDR1 is DFQATT and CDR2 is SNEGSKA (reference sequence). Trimming took off 3 bases at V and 8 bases at J, with 19 bases between the two ends.

The chain uses TRBV7-9 and TRBJ2-7; possible D gene TRBD2, 5 bases. Trimming pared 4 bases from V and 3 bases from J, leaving 16 bases between. CDR3 length: 15 residues. Germline CDR1 is SEHNR and CDR2 is FQNEAQ (reference sequence). The CDR3 loop is CASSSRRHGIYEQYF. CDR3 bases: TGTGCCAGCAGCTCAAGGAGGCATGGGATCTACGAGCAGTACTTC.

The DNA of the CDR3 is TGTGCCAGCAGTCGGACTACCCTCAGCACAGATACGCAGTATTTT. Protein: CASSRTTLSTDTQYF. The V gene is TRBV6-1, the J gene TRBJ2-3; D possibly corresponds to TRBD2 (6 bases). Germline loops: CDR1 MNHNS, CDR2 SASEGT. The CDR3 loop spans 15 amino acids. V lost 5 bases and J 0 bases, leaving 12 bases between the germline ends.